This T cell receptor beta chain emerged from a study of blood T cell repertoires in COVID-19. The protocol was immunoSEQ multiplex PCR, while the TCRdb copy is restricted to in-frame clones and leaves out a portion. The sample contains around 150,000 clones, around 82% of which appear only once. V lost 1 base and J lost 5, with 17 bases in between. Germline assignment: CDR1 SGHTA and CDR2 FQGTGA. The CDR3 is 17 residues long. This clone was recorded only once. V is TRBV7-3 and J is TRBJ2-2; a possible D gene is TRBD2 (6 bases). The receptor's source is a woman aged 40 to 50 with COVID-19, enrolled during active disease. Sequencing was done on a sample of peripheral blood. The DNA of the CDR3 is TGTGCCAGCAGCTTAATCGGGAGTGCGGGCACGACCGGGGAGCTGTTTTTT. Amino acid sequence: CASSLIGSAGTTGELFF.